This TCR beta chain was recorded in a study of blood T cells in healthy people across ages. Together with a sample-barcoded 5' primer, a J-beta primer mix was included in a second PCR lasting roughly 7 to 11 cycles. Using its own MiXCR run on the 5' RACE reads, TCRdb lists one record per CDR3 protein. The data hold over 700,000 distinct CDR3 sequences, with approximately 53% observed a single time. Collection of ten milliliters of peripheral blood was performed for each donor. This clonotype originated in an older man in good health. Sequencing input: blood.

The CDR3 protein is CSATTGGWSYEQYF. CDR3 DNA sequence: TGCAGTGCTACGACAGGGGGCTGGTCCTACGAGCAGTACTTC. The chain employs TRBV20-1 and TRBJ2-7, with 10 bases identical to TRBD1. V dropped 4 bases and J dropped 1; count of bases not matched to a gene: 4. CDR1 and CDR2 from the germline V gene are DFQATT and SNEGSKA (reference sequence). This CDR3 contains 14 residues.